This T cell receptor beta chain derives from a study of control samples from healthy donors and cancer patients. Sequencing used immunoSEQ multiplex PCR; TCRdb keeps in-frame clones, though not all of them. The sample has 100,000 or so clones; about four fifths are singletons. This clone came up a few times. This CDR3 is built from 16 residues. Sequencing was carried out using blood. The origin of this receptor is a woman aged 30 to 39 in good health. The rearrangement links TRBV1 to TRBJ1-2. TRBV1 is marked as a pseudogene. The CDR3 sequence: CTSSQLMAWENYGYTF. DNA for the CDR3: TGCACCAGCAGCCAATTAATGGCCTGGGAGAACTATGGCTACACCTTC.